This T cell receptor beta chain was sequenced in a study of cytomegalovirus exposure and HLA in healthy donors. Study outcomes and limitations: There were some public TCRs occurring in many donors, but most TCR sequences were rare. The study labeled more than 150 TCR beta chains cytomegalovirus-associated.

Assay used: immunoSEQ multiplex PCR; TCRdb lists only in-frame clones, some missing. The profile shows some 88,000 clones, approximately 96% of them singletons. Regarding this clone: What it binds is not known.

The CDR3 loop spans 13 amino acids. Per germline, CDR1 LNHNV and CDR2 YYDKDF (reference sequence). V gave up 1 base and J gave up 5 bases, with 5 bases separating them. The sequenced material came from PBMCs. The chain has TRBV15 and TRBJ1-4, with no clear D. The source is a man aged 18 to 30 in good health and CMV-seronegative. The CDR3 loop is CATSRALNEKLFF. CDR3 coding DNA: TGTGCCACCAGCAGAGCCCTAAATGAAAAACTGTTTTTT.